This entry concerns a single T cell receptor beta chain. Its antigen is as yet unknown. Relapsing-remitting disease, either stable or active, was present in the multiple sclerosis controls, who were treatment-naive patients. TEMRA cells were FACS-enriched, with CD8+ and CD4+ T cells isolated negatively. With 4 bases clipped from V and 6 bases from J, the junction kept 12 bases outside the gene matches. From germline, CDR1 is SNHLY and CDR2 FYNNEI. This CDR3 is built from 15 residues. This record belongs to a study of CD8 T cells in Susac syndrome. Study-wide findings and caveats: The study recognized that the number of individuals in its TCR sequencing and HLA analysis was relatively small.

Random hexamers were used to reverse transcribe the RNA input (roughly 0.5 to 1 ug). An immunoSEQ multiplex PCR amplified TCR beta CDR3 over 54 Vbeta and 13 Jbeta. MiXCR, applied by TCRdb to the immunoSEQ multiplex PCR reads, yields one record per CDR3 protein. The repertoire holds about 250,000 distinct CDR3 sequences, with approximately 92% as singletons. This sequence was found in a human donor with multiple sclerosis. Sequenced material: CD4+ T cells from PBMCs. The chain carries TRBV2 and TRBJ2-7; 7 bases align to TRBD1. This CDR3 is CASSVEAWTGSEQYF. CDR3 in DNA: TGTGCCAGCAGTGTTGAGGCCTGGACAGGTTCCGAGCAGTACTTC. The full variable domain, in which reference TRBV2 and TRBJ2-7 provide the parts outside the CDR3, is EPEVTQTPSHQVTQMGQEVILRCVPISNHLYFYWYRQILGQKVEFLVSFYNNEISEKSEIFDDQFSVERPDGSNFTLKIRSTKLEDSAMYFCASSVEAWTGSEQYFGPGTRLTVT.